This TCR beta chain was sequenced in a study of blood T cells in healthy people across ages. This clonotype was seen a single time. The second PCR ran roughly 6 to 11 cycles with a sample-barcoded 5' primer and J-beta primers. Each cDNA molecule carried a tag from a template-switch adaptor that contained 12 random nucleotides. TCRdb redid the calling of the 5' RACE reads with MiXCR, one entry per CDR3 protein. This table has 800,000 to 950,000 distinct CDR3 sequences, about 48% appearing once. Germline assignment: CDR1 SQVTM and CDR2 ANQGSEA. V lost 6 bases, J lost 0 bases, and 11 bases stayed unmatched. The CDR3 extends over 16 amino acids.

Input material: blood. The V and J genes are TRBV29-1 and TRBJ2-1; 7 bases map to TRBD1. The receptor comes from a man in his thirties or forties in good health. CDR3 in amino acids: CSVTDLQGSSYNEQFF. CDR3 nucleotide sequence: TGCAGCGTCACCGACTTACAGGGGAGCTCCTACAATGAGCAGTTCTTC.